This T cell receptor (beta chain) was documented in a study of regulatory T cells in long-lasting Graves disease. Trimming stripped 6 bases from V and 1 base from J, with 10 bases between. The CDR3 has 13 residues. Germline assignment: CDR1 MDHEN and CDR2 SYDVKM. The sample's time point: persistent/refractory GD, antithyroid drugs over 5 years with positive TRAb. PBMC RNA served as the TCR library source. In building TCR beta libraries, iRepertoire HTBI primers were used together with Arm-PCR of CDR3 regions. TCRdb reprocessed the multiplex PCR reads via MiXCR and lists one record per CDR3 protein. The sample holds about 470,000 distinct CDR3 sequences; less than 25% are singletons and the top ten take 7% to 10%. This clonotype appeared a few times.

The source of this sequence is a female donor with Graves disease. The specimen comprised peripheral blood mononuclear cells (PBMCs), sampled when the disease was refractory, from a patient treated with antithyroid drugs. The chain uses TRBV28 and TRBJ2-7; D gene unclear. The CDR3, as DNA: TGTGCCAGCAGGATGATGGGATCCTACGAGCAGTACTTC. Translated, it gives CASRMMGSYEQYF.